These T cell receptor beta chains were read from a single sample in a study of T cells in Graves' hyperthyroidism and ophthalmopathy. TCRdb used MiXCR to reprocess the multiplex PCR reads, holding one entry per CDR3 protein. The data hold around 610,000 distinct CDR3 sequences, with roughly 15% observed a single time. Sequenced: blood. The receptors come from a woman aged 40 to 49 with Graves' ophthalmopathy. The CDR3 runs from the conserved cysteine through the conserved F or W. Each record gives: CDR3 DNA, CDR3 protein, D gene, CDR3 length, V gene, J gene, clone size. A D gene is named only where the DNA matches it firmly. The listing skips clone size in some rows; elsewhere it reads once, few, many or a size class.

cdr3_nt: TGTGCCAGAGTAGGAGACGGCCAAGAGACCCAGTACTTC
cdr3_aa: CARVGDGQETQYF
d_call: NA
cdr3_length: 13
v_call: TRBV19
j_call: TRBJ2-5
clone_size: many

cdr3_nt: TGCGCCAGCACCAACCCCTCGGGTGGGCCTGAAGCTTTCTTT
cdr3_aa: CASTNPSGGPEAFF
d_call: NA
cdr3_length: 14
v_call: TRBV5-1
j_call: TRBJ1-1
clone_size: NA

cdr3_nt: TGTGCCTGGAGTGACCTTGGAGAGACCCAGTACTTC
cdr3_aa: CAWSDLGETQYF
d_call: NA
cdr3_length: 12
v_call: TRBV30
j_call: TRBJ2-5
clone_size: many

cdr3_nt: TGTGCCACCCGGGAATCCGGGGAGCTGTTTTTT
cdr3_aa: CATRESGELFF
d_call: NA
cdr3_length: 11
v_call: TRBV28
j_call: TRBJ2-2
clone_size: many

cdr3_nt: TGTGCCAGCAGTTTACAGGGGTCTTATTCACCCCTCCACTTT
cdr3_aa: CASSLQGSYSPLHF
d_call: NA
cdr3_length: 14
v_call: TRBV12-3/TRBV12-4
j_call: TRBJ1-6
clone_size: many

cdr3_nt: TGTGCCAGCAGTTTAGGGGGGTGGGGGACCTATGGCTACACCTTC
cdr3_aa: CASSLGGWGTYGYTF
d_call: NA
cdr3_length: 15
v_call: TRBV12-3/TRBV12-4
j_call: TRBJ1-2
clone_size: NA

cdr3_nt: TGTGCCAGCAGGCCCTATCGGTGGCTTGCAGCTTTCTTT
cdr3_aa: CASRPYRWLAAFF
d_call: NA
cdr3_length: 13
v_call: TRBV6-1
j_call: TRBJ1-1
clone_size: many

cdr3_nt: TGTGCCACCAGTGCTGGTTTCGACAATCAGCCCCAGCATTTT
cdr3_aa: CATSAGFDNQPQHF
d_call: NA
cdr3_length: 14
v_call: TRBV24-1
j_call: TRBJ1-5
clone_size: many

cdr3_nt: TGTGCCAGCAGGCAATGGTCCGAGCGGGGGGACGAGCAGTACTTC
cdr3_aa: CASRQWSERGDEQYF
d_call: TRBD2
cdr3_length: 15
v_call: TRBV7-8
j_call: TRBJ2-7
clone_size: many

cdr3_nt: TGCGCCAGCAGCCGTGGGACAGGGGAATACGAGCAGTACTTC
cdr3_aa: CASSRGTGEYEQYF
d_call: TRBD1
cdr3_length: 14
v_call: TRBV4-1
j_call: TRBJ2-7
clone_size: few

cdr3_nt: TGCAGTGCCGCGACAGGGAATAACTATGGCTACACCTTC
cdr3_aa: CSAATGNNYGYTF
d_call: TRBD1
cdr3_length: 13
v_call: TRBV20-1
j_call: TRBJ1-2
clone_size: many

cdr3_nt: TGTGCCAGCAGCCACCGGACAGGGGGTGTGCGGGAGACCCAGTACTTC
cdr3_aa: CASSHRTGGVRETQYF
d_call: TRBD1
cdr3_length: 16
v_call: TRBV11-3
j_call: TRBJ2-5
clone_size: many

cdr3_nt: TGTGCCAGCAGCTATGGGACAGGGGGGAGCTTGGGCTCCTACGAGCAGTACTTC
cdr3_aa: CASSYGTGGSLGSYEQYF
d_call: TRBD1
cdr3_length: 18
v_call: TRBV12-3/TRBV12-4
j_call: TRBJ2-7
clone_size: many

cdr3_nt: TGTGCCAGCAGCGTCCCGGGACCCAACTACGAGCAGTACTTC
cdr3_aa: CASSVPGPNYEQYF
d_call: NA
cdr3_length: 14
v_call: TRBV7-8
j_call: TRBJ2-7
clone_size: many

cdr3_nt: TGTGCCAGCAGGGTTCGCGGGAGGGCCGCCGGGGAGCTGTTTTTT
cdr3_aa: CASRVRGRAAGELFF
d_call: TRBD2
cdr3_length: 15
v_call: TRBV6-1
j_call: TRBJ2-2
clone_size: many

cdr3_nt: TGCAGTGCTAGAAAGCGGGACAGGGGGCTATTGTACGGCTACACCTTC
cdr3_aa: CSARKRDRGLLYGYTF
d_call: TRBD1
cdr3_length: 16
v_call: TRBV20-1
j_call: TRBJ1-2
clone_size: NA

cdr3_nt: TGCAGTGCTCCCACCGGGACTAGCGGGAGAGGCGAGCAGTACTTC
cdr3_aa: CSAPTGTSGRGEQYF
d_call: TRBD2
cdr3_length: 15
v_call: TRBV20-1
j_call: TRBJ2-7
clone_size: many

cdr3_nt: TGTGCCAGCAGAGCAGGGACAGGGGAGACCCAGTACTTC
cdr3_aa: CASRAGTGETQYF
d_call: TRBD1
cdr3_length: 13
v_call: TRBV2
j_call: TRBJ2-5
clone_size: many

cdr3_nt: TGTGCCAGCAGAGAGCGGGGTCAAGAGACCCAGTACTTC
cdr3_aa: CASRERGQETQYF
d_call: TRBD2
cdr3_length: 13
v_call: TRBV6-1
j_call: TRBJ2-5
clone_size: NA

cdr3_nt: TGTGCCAGCAGCCAAGTAGGAGGCTACGAGCAGTACTTC
cdr3_aa: CASSQVGGYEQYF
d_call: NA
cdr3_length: 13
v_call: TRBV14
j_call: TRBJ2-7
clone_size: many

cdr3_nt: TGTGCCAGCAGCGTAGGTGGGGACAGGGGGACGTACGAGCAGTACTTC
cdr3_aa: CASSVGGDRGTYEQYF
d_call: TRBD1
cdr3_length: 16
v_call: TRBV9
j_call: TRBJ2-7
clone_size: many

cdr3_nt: TGTGCCAGCACCAAGGGGACTGACTTCCTCTCTGGAAACACCATATATTTT
cdr3_aa: CASTKGTDFLSGNTIYF
d_call: NA
cdr3_length: 17
v_call: TRBV6-4
j_call: TRBJ1-3
clone_size: many

cdr3_nt: TGTGCCAGCAGCCCCTGGGGGGGGGCAGGTCAGCCCCAGCATTTT
cdr3_aa: CASSPWGGAGQPQHF
d_call: NA
cdr3_length: 15
v_call: TRBV7-8
j_call: TRBJ1-5
clone_size: many

cdr3_nt: TGCAGTGCTAGAGATCACACTGAAGCTTTCTTT
cdr3_aa: CSARDHTEAFF
d_call: NA
cdr3_length: 11
v_call: TRBV20-1
j_call: TRBJ1-1
clone_size: few

cdr3_nt: TGCGCCAGCAGCTTGAAGGTGGGATCCGGGAGGTTCTCTGGGGCCAACGTCCTGACTTTC
cdr3_aa: CASSLKVGSGRFSGANVLTF
d_call: TRBD2
cdr3_length: 20
v_call: TRBV5-1
j_call: TRBJ2-6
clone_size: NA

cdr3_nt: TGTGCCAGCAGCTTAATGAGGGGCCTTGAGGCTGAAGCTTTCTTT
cdr3_aa: CASSLMRGLEAEAFF
d_call: NA
cdr3_length: 15
v_call: TRBV7-6
j_call: TRBJ1-1
clone_size: many

cdr3_nt: TGTGCCAGCAAGACGGGACAGGGGGACGGCTACGAGCAGTACTTC
cdr3_aa: CASKTGQGDGYEQYF
d_call: TRBD1
cdr3_length: 15
v_call: TRBV6-1
j_call: TRBJ2-7
clone_size: NA

cdr3_nt: TGTGCCAGCGTGACAGCAACCACTGAAGCTTTCTTT
cdr3_aa: CASVTATTEAFF
d_call: NA
cdr3_length: 12
v_call: TRBV11-2
j_call: TRBJ1-1
clone_size: many

cdr3_nt: TGTGCCAGCAGGTCCGGGACAGGGGGGTATGGCTACACCTTC
cdr3_aa: CASRSGTGGYGYTF
d_call: TRBD1
cdr3_length: 14
v_call: TRBV6-1
j_call: TRBJ1-2
clone_size: NA